This TCR beta chain is from a study of T cell responses to AZD1222 COVID-19 vaccine. Data came from immunoSEQ multiplex PCR; TCRdb stores just in-frame clones and leaves some out. The table records roughly 70,000 clones, around 90% of them present only once. About this clone itself: The target antigen is unknown.

Whole-study results and caveats: Vaccination with two AZD1222 doses was followed by a rise in Spike-specific TCR breadth and depth. Repertoires were sampled only after the peak T cell response. At baseline, just five or six AZD1222 recipients tested seropositive. The donor group comprised mostly white British people and more females; the analysis possibly underestimated clonal diversity.

From germline, CDR1 is SNHLY and CDR2 FYNNEI. The V gene end was trimmed by 6 bases and the J gene end by 4 bases; junction bases not matched to a gene: 7. The CDR3 sequence is 16 residues long. This material consisted of peripheral blood, taken 28 days after the second AZD1222 dose. This receptor was obtained from an adult who received the AZD1222 COVID-19 vaccine. The rearrangement links TRBV2 to TRBJ2-2; 11 bases map to TRBD2. As DNA, the CDR3 is TGTGCCAGCAGAGGGACTAGCGGAGGCACCACCGGGGAGCTGTTTTTT. It codes for CASRGTSGGTTGELFF.